This TCR beta chain is drawn from a study of blood T cell repertoires in COVID-19. For the study at large: Sites in the United States, Italy and Spain provided acute and convalescent COVID-19 samples. From T cells, B-cell-depleted T cells, or PBMCs came the material, which was cDNA or gDNA.

The germline gives CDR1 LGHNA, CDR2 YSLEER. The V end lost 0 bases, the J end lost 3 bases, and 11 bases lay between the germline ends. The CDR3 spans 15 residues. Methods used by the authors: The assay estimated nucleated cells by amplifying reference gene primers. Some clones are missing from TCRdb's copy, which holds only in-frame ones; the method was immunoSEQ multiplex PCR. V, J and clone size are those of that table, while D and trimming were read from the DNA. The table includes some 160,000 clones, 83% detected once. The chain employs TRBV4-3 and TRBJ2-5, with D perhaps TRBD2 (6 bases). The sequence derives from a woman of 80 years or more with acute or convalescent COVID-19. The sequencing sample was made of peripheral blood. The CDR3 nucleotides are TGCGCCAGCAGCCAAGATCGGGCGGGAAAAGAGACCCAGTACTTC. This codes for CASSQDRAGKETQYF.